This T cell receptor beta chain was profiled in a study of blood T cell repertoires in COVID-19. Study-level information: The origin of the acute and convalescent COVID-19 samples was the United States, Italy and Spain. T cells, B-cell-depleted T cells, or PBMCs provided the cDNA or gDNA that served as material.

Germline CDR1 reads GTSNPN; CDR2 reads SVGIG (reference sequence). Trimming shortened V by 3 bases and J by 2 bases, and 25 bases separated the two germline ends. The length of the CDR3 is 18 residues. Per the original methods: Nucleated cell counts were estimated from reference gene primer amplification. Using immunoSEQ multiplex PCR, the repertoire was profiled, and TCRdb retains in-frame clones only, with some absent. D and trimming were read from the DNA, whereas the V and J calls and clone size are those reported in that table. The data contain 43,000 or so clones, around 83% of them singletons.

V usage is TRBV30 and J usage is TRBJ2-5; maybe TRBD2 (7 bases). Specimen: peripheral blood. The clonotype was recovered from a woman aged 80 or over with acute or convalescent COVID-19. The CDR3 DNA follows: TGTGCCTGGAGAACACCCTACCCCGGGGGGCCCAGTCAAGAGACCCAGTACTTC. Residues: CAWRTPYPGGPSQETQYF.